A single sample is the source of the 32 T cell receptor beta chains below, sequenced in a study of cytomegalovirus exposure and HLA in healthy donors (dated by TCRdb to 2015 to 2018). The library was generated by the immunoSEQ multiplex PCR assay. For the multiplex PCR, a mixture combining 60 forward primers for TCR Vbeta segments and 13 reverse primers for TCR Jbeta segments was used. What TCRdb holds here is the immuneACCESS table cut down to in-frame rearrangements. Part of the clones is not present; checked against another copy, under half of the missing clones reflect an unresolved V gene, and the others are unexplained. The sample contains 150,000 or so clones, roughly 75% of them found a single time. Jointly, the top ten make up about 7.6% of the sample. Sequencing was done on a sample of PBMCs. The receptors derive from a woman aged 40 to 50 in good health and CMV-seropositive.

V usage is TRBV5-1 and J usage is TRBJ2-1, with a possible D match to TRBD2 (5 bases). The CDR3 contains 16 residues. Germline lookup yields CDR1 SGHRS and CDR2 YFSETQ. V was pared by 0 bases and J by 0 bases, with 10 bases between. CDR3 loop: CASSLVSVSSYNEQFF. In nucleotides, the CDR3 is TGCGCCAGCAGCTTGGTTAGCGTGAGCTCCTACAATGAGCAGTTCTTC. The whole variable domain, remainder taken from reference TRBV5-1 and TRBJ2-1, is KAGVTQTPRYLIKTRGQQVTLSCSPISGHRSVSWYQQTPGQGLQFLFEYFSETQRNKGNFPGRFSGRQFSNSRSEMNVSTLELGDSALYLCASSLVSVSSYNEQFFGPGTRLTVL.

The CDR3 DNA follows: TGTGCCAGCACCTGGACAGGTTCCTACGAGCAGTACTTC. Translation gives CASTWTGSYEQYF. The chain carries TRBV6-1 and TRBJ2-7, with TRBD1 identical over 7 bases. The junction had 4 bases not matched to a gene; V was cut back by 7 bases and J by 1 base. Germline CDR1 reads MNHNS; CDR2 reads SASEGT. This CDR3 contains 13 residues.

The chain links TRBV7-6 to TRBJ2-1; the D is unclear. Germline CDR1 is SGHVS and CDR2 is FNYEAQ. V was pared by 0 bases and J by 8 bases, with 5 bases between. The CDR3 loop spans 12 amino acids. The CDR3 DNA reads as TGTGCCAGCAGCTTAGCCCCGGATGAGCAGTTCTTC. This gives the protein CASSLAPDEQFF.

The V and J genes are TRBV7-2 and TRBJ2-1; TRBD1 matches 8 bases. The germline CDR1 and CDR2 sequences are SGHTA and FQGNSA. J gave up 2 bases and V 3 bases, and 0 bases lay outside the gene matches. CDR3 length: 14 amino acids. CDR3 DNA sequence: TGTGCCAGCAGCTTGGACAGGGCCTACAATGAGCAGTTCTTC. It yields the protein CASSLDRAYNEQFF.

The gene calls are TRBV25-1 and TRBJ2-7, with a tentative D call TRBD1 (6 bases). The CDR3 is 14 amino acids. V lost 4 bases and J lost 2, with 12 bases in between. Germline assignment: CDR1 MGHDK and CDR2 SYGVNS. CDR3 region: CASSVSGATYEQYF. CDR3 coding DNA: TGTGCCAGCAGTGTTTCAGGGGCAACCTACGAGCAGTACTTC.

The chain couples TRBV4-1 to TRBJ2-2, with TRBD2 identical over 9 bases. CDR1 MGHRA and CDR2 YSYEKL come from the germline V gene. The CDR3 loop spans 18 amino acids. V lost 4 bases, J lost 5 bases, and 14 bases stayed unmatched. As DNA, the CDR3 is TGCGCCAGCAGCCCCGAAAGTGTGCGGGAGGGGGGAACCGGGGAGCTGTTTTTT. Its protein product is CASSPESVREGGTGELFF.

V usage is TRBV7-3 and J usage is TRBJ2-5; 15 nucleotides align to TRBD2. Trimming took 5 bases from V and 5 from J; bases not matched to a gene: 3. This CDR3 region has 15 residues. Germline CDR1 SGHTA, CDR2 FQGTGA. The CDR3: CASSLGLAGGETQYF. As DNA, the CDR3 is TGTGCCAGCAGCCTTGGACTAGCGGGAGGGGAGACCCAGTACTTC.

This rearrangement joins TRBV28 to TRBJ1-1; D is possibly TRBD1 (6 bases). V shed 0 bases and J shed 5 bases, with 16 bases lying between them. This CDR3 is 16 amino acids long. The germline gives CDR1 MDHEN, CDR2 SYDVKM. The CDR3 loop is CASSLWGRGASTEAFF. The CDR3 coding sequence is TGTGCCAGCAGTTTATGGGGCCGGGGGGCCTCAACTGAAGCTTTCTTT.

The rearrangement links TRBV5-4 to TRBJ1-1; TRBD1 is a possible D gene (6 bases). V was shortened by 3 bases and J by 2 bases, with 11 bases between the two germline ends. The germline gives CDR1 SGHNT, CDR2 YYREEE (reference sequence). This CDR3 has 14 amino acids. CDR3 coding DNA: TGTGCCAGCAGCTCCATACAGGGAAACACTGAAGCTTTCTTT. It translates to CASSSIQGNTEAFF.

The J gene is TRBJ1-2, the V gene TRBV28, with 7 bases fitting TRBD1. This CDR3 comprises 13 residues. Germline V CDR1 and CDR2: MDHEN, SYDVKM. V trimming: 6 bases; J trimming: 8 bases; junction bases outside the gene matches: 9. CDR3 bases: TGTGCCAGCAGATCAGACAGGGTACAGGGCTACACCTTC. It specifies CASRSDRVQGYTF.

V is TRBV18 and J is TRBJ1-2; no clear D. The CDR3 loop spans 14 amino acids. Trimming shortened V by 2 bases and J by 3 bases, and 10 bases separated the two germline ends. Germline values: CDR1 KGHSH, CDR2 LQKENI. Here the CDR3 reads CASSPGAGDYGYTF. The CDR3 bases are TGTGCCAGCTCACCAGGTGCAGGCGACTATGGCTACACCTTC.

V and J are TRBV19 and TRBJ1-2; D is possibly TRBD1 (6 bases). The CDR3 sequence is 12 residues long. Trimming stripped 6 bases from V and 8 bases from J, with 13 bases between. Germline lookup yields CDR1 LNHDA and CDR2 SQIVND (reference sequence). The CDR3 reads CASRTGDEGYTF. CDR3 bases: TGTGCCAGTAGGACAGGAGACGAGGGCTACACCTTC. The entire variable domain, with the rest obtained from reference TRBV19 and TRBJ1-2, is as follows: DGGITQSPKYLFRKEGQNVTLSCEQNLNHDAMYWYRQDPGQGLRLIYYSQIVNDFQKGDIAEGYSVSREKKESFPLTVTSAQKNPTAFYLCASRTGDEGYTFGSGTRLTVV.

The gene calls are TRBV2 and TRBJ1-6, with D perhaps matching TRBD1 (5 bases). This CDR3 is built from 16 residues. The germline gives CDR1 SNHLY, CDR2 FYNNEI. The V end was cut by 6 bases, the J end by 7 bases, with 19 bases between. The CDR3 sequence: CASSGGGGVGNSPLHF. In nucleotides, the CDR3 is TGTGCCAGCAGCGGGGGAGGCGGGGTAGGAAATTCACCCCTCCACTTT.

The CDR3 DNA reads TGTGCCAGCAGCCGGACAGGGTTTTTT. Translated: CASSRTGFF. V and J are TRBV21-1 and TRBJ1-3; TRBD1, as called in the table, went unchecked against the DNA. TRBV21-1 is recorded as a pseudogene. This CDR3 has 9 residues.

The chain couples TRBV5-1 to TRBJ2-2; D is perhaps TRBD2 (5 bases). This CDR3 region has 16 residues. Germline-derived CDR1 and CDR2 are SGHRS and YFSETQ. The ends were cut back, 0 bases at V and 0 bases at J, with 9 bases in the middle. This CDR3 is CASSLAGFANTGELFF. CDR3 DNA: TGCGCCAGCAGCTTGGCGGGGTTCGCGAACACCGGGGAGCTGTTTTTT.

This clone was detected a few times. The chain recombines TRBV6-1 with TRBJ2-2; the match to TRBD1 covers 7 bases. CDR3 length equals 14 residues. Trimming cost V 2 bases and J 6 bases; bases outside gene matches: 3. In germline, CDR1 is MNHNS, CDR2 SASEGT. CDR3 amino acids: CASSERRGPGELFF. The CDR3 region has the DNA TGTGCCAGCAGTGAACGAAGGGGGCCCGGGGAGCTGTTTTTT.

This clone has only one observation. This chain connects TRBV19 to TRBJ1-1, with D uncertain. CDR1 and CDR2 from the germline V gene are LNHDA and SQIVND (reference sequence). Between the trimmed V and J ends, which lost 6 bases and 5 bases, there was a span of 7 bases. The CDR3 loop spans 11 amino acids. The CDR3 reads CASRASTEAFF. CDR3 DNA: TGTGCCAGTAGGGCTAGTACTGAAGCTTTCTTT.

The chain carries TRBV7-9 and TRBJ1-2; 7 bases are a match to TRBD1. Looked up from germline, CDR1 is SEHNR and CDR2 is FQNEAQ (reference sequence). The CDR3 length is 13 residues. The J segment lost 6 bases and the V segment lost 4 bases, leaving 5 bases of the junction unmatched. CDR3 sequence (DNA): TGTGCCAGCAGCTCCACAGGGGTGGATGGCTACACCTTC. Its translation is CASSSTGVDGYTF.

The J gene is TRBJ2-2, the V gene TRBV7-3; D gene unclear. The CDR3 is 16 residues long. Germline CDR1 SGHTA, CDR2 FQGTGA. V was cut by 4 bases and J by 6 bases, with 18 bases left in between. CDR3 residues: CASSSWAEPHPGELFF. The CDR3, as DNA: TGTGCCAGCAGCTCTTGGGCCGAACCACATCCCGGGGAGCTGTTTTTT.

V is TRBV2 and J is TRBJ1-2; D not resolved. Germline values: CDR1 SNHLY, CDR2 FYNNEI. V shed 4 bases and J shed 8 bases, with 5 bases lying between them. This CDR3 spans 10 amino acids. CDR3 in DNA: TGTGCCAGCAGTGGTCGGGGCTACACCTTC. Encoded protein: CASSGRGYTF.

By share of the sample, this clone is medium-sized. J is TRBJ2-7 and V is TRBV30; 8 bases are shared with TRBD2. The CDR3 consists of 13 residues. The V and J ends lost 8 bases and 4 bases, in that order; junction bases with no gene match: 10. CDR1 and CDR2 from the germline V gene are GTSNPN and SVGIG (reference sequence). For the CDR3, the DNA is TGTGCCCTGGAGGGACTAGATGGGTACGAGCAGTACTTC. Its translation is CALEGLDGYEQYF.

The chain couples TRBV29-1 to TRBJ1-5, with 7 bases lining up with TRBD1. The germline CDR1 and CDR2 sequences are SQVTM and ANQGSEA. The CDR3 spans 13 residues. Trimming removed 4 bases from V and 3 bases from J; junction bases left unmatched: 3. For the CDR3, the DNA is TGCAGCGTTGCAGGGGGGTACAATCAGCCCCAGCATTTT. It specifies CSVAGGYNQPQHF. Full variable domain (remainder filled in from reference TRBV29-1 and TRBJ1-5): SAVISQKPSRDICQRGTSLTIQCQVDSQVTMMFWYRQQPGQSLTLIATANQGSEATYESGFVIDKFPISRPNLTFSTLTVSNMSPEDSSIYLCSVAGGYNQPQHFGDGTRLSIL.

Here the CDR3 reads CASSQTGGGEAFF. CDR3 DNA sequence: TGTGCCAGTAGCCAGACTGGGGGCGGTGAAGCTTTCTTT. This chain joins TRBV19 and TRBJ1-1; TRBD1 is a possible D gene (6 bases). Trimming took 6 bases from V and 7 from J, leaving 15 bases between them. Germline-derived CDR1 and CDR2 are LNHDA and SQIVND (reference sequence). CDR3 length: 13 amino acids.

The chain couples TRBV19 to TRBJ2-7; D remains ambiguous. CDR1 and CDR2 (germline): LNHDA, SQIVND (reference sequence). The CDR3 covers 13 residues. V was cut by 3 bases and J by 4 bases, with 10 bases left in between. The CDR3 sequence: CASSIGTDYEQYF. CDR3 nucleotides: TGTGCCAGTAGTATTGGCACCGATTACGAGCAGTACTTC.

J is TRBJ1-2 and V is TRBV11-2, with 8 bases identical to TRBD1. The junction had 6 bases not matched to a gene; V was cut back by 7 bases and J by 5 bases. The CDR3 contains 13 residues. Germline values: CDR1 SGHAT, CDR2 FQNNGV. The CDR3 bases are TGTGCCAGCACCCCCGGACAGGGTTATGGCTACACCTTC. Translation gives CASTPGQGYGYTF.

The chain is built from TRBV11-2 and TRBJ1-2; TRBD1 agrees at 7 bases. The J segment lost 5 bases and the V segment lost 4 bases, leaving 13 bases of the junction unmatched. The CDR3 is 16 amino acids. CDR1 and CDR2 from the germline V gene are SGHAT and FQNNGV. The CDR3 is CASSYRRDSLWYGYTF. The CDR3 bases are TGTGCCAGCAGCTACCGCCGGGACAGCTTGTGGTATGGCTACACCTTC.

The chain is built from TRBV15 and TRBJ1-1; D is unresolved. The CDR3 length is 14 residues. Trimming took 0 bases from V and 1 from J, leaving 6 bases between them. Germline V gene sequence: CDR1 LNHNV, CDR2 YYDKDF (reference sequence). CDR3 nucleotide sequence: TGTGCCACCAGCAGAGAACCTAGGAACACTGAAGCTTTCTTT. Its translation: CATSREPRNTEAFF.

The chain couples TRBV2 to TRBJ2-3, with TRBD2 identical over 8 bases. The CDR3 is 13 residues long. Unmatched junction bases numbered 5, after V lost 7 bases and J lost 5 bases. Germline values: CDR1 SNHLY, CDR2 FYNNEI. CDR3 in amino acids: CASKFAGGDTQYF. CDR3 DNA: TGTGCCAGCAAGTTCGCGGGAGGAGATACGCAGTATTTT.

The CDR3 sequence: CASKGQFNQPQHF. CDR3 nucleotides: TGTGCCAGCAAAGGACAGTTCAATCAGCCCCAGCATTTT. The rearrangement links TRBV28 to TRBJ1-5; TRBD1 is a possible D gene (6 bases). The CDR3 spans 13 residues. The V gene lost 7 bases and the J gene lost 3 bases, with 10 bases spanning the gap. Germline assignment: CDR1 MDHEN and CDR2 SYDVKM.

The chain employs TRBV15 and TRBJ2-1, with 9 bases fitting TRBD1. After removal of 5 bases from V and 5 bases from J, the junction contained 13 bases not matched to a gene. The germline V gene has CDR1 LNHNV and CDR2 YYDKDF (reference sequence). CDR3 length: 17 residues. CDR3 amino acids: CATSGLEGQGRHNEQFF. The DNA of the CDR3 is TGTGCCACCAGCGGCCTGGAGGGACAGGGCCGACACAATGAGCAGTTCTTC.

J is TRBJ2-7 and V is TRBV5-4; 8 bases are a match to TRBD1. Germline CDR1 is SGHNT and CDR2 is YYREEE (reference sequence). V gave up 4 bases and J gave up 7 bases; unmatched junction bases: 22. The CDR3 spans 18 residues. The CDR3 loop reads CASSDSNEARGRMGEQYF. CDR3 in DNA: TGTGCCAGCAGCGACTCGAATGAGGCCAGGGGGCGAATGGGGGAGCAGTACTTC.

The chain couples TRBV21-1 to TRBJ1-1; the table's D call of TRBD1 was not tested on the DNA. TRBV21-1 is tagged as a pseudogene. The CDR3 consists of 16 residues. The CDR3 DNA sequence: TGTGCCAGCAGCAAGGGTTTAGGGGAAAGGAGCACTGAAGCTTTCTTT. It specifies CASSKGLGERSTEAFF.